This T cell receptor beta chain is drawn from a study of T-cell memory formation after mild COVID-19 (dated by TCRdb to the early 2020s). About the full investigation: Most TCR sequence clusters were specific to one of the two donors. In two donors, T-cell clones that expanded and contracted after mild COVID-19 were followed by sequencing TCRalpha and TCRbeta repertoires longitudinally. Two young, previously healthy adult volunteers made up the cohort, one male and one female.

Remarks on this clonotype: No antigen is known for it. Nothing much larger sits one base from this clone, and base qualities are not available.

Sequencing was carried out with an Illumina NovaSeq 6000. Using 5'RACE with constant-segment primers, TCRalpha and TCRbeta cDNA libraries were constructed, with sample barcodes and unique molecular identifiers added in the process. Trizol reagent was used to extract RNA from every sample. Libraries were amplified in two PCR steps, with a second sample barcode and Illumina TruSeq adapters added in the second step. Sequencing of the libraries was done on an Illumina NovaSeq, producing 2 x 150 bp paired-end reads. On the authors' methods: Reads were demultiplexed and collapsed into UMI-guided consensus sequences with migec v1.2.7. Using mixcr v2.1.11, UMI consensuses were aligned to TRA and TRB V and J templates and then assembled into clonotypes. A clonotype was counted as expanded or contracted only if both edgeR and NoisET called the change significant, with noise models trained on biological replicates. edgeR calls used a false discovery rate-adjusted p below 0.01 and a log2 fold-change threshold of 1. PCA with hierarchical clustering of max-normalized trajectories of the 1000 most abundant clonotypes was used as exploratory dynamics analysis. Separately sequenced CD4+ and CD8+ repertoires were used to assign a CD4 or CD8 phenotype to each responding clone. TCRdb trimmed public reads at Q25 via fastp, called clones via MiXCR and kept in-frame beta chains. Each entry is one CDR3 protein sequence, shown with its most common DNA and genes. The V and J calls and clone size come from TCRdb's table, not from the authors' own analysis. The sample records some 320,000 distinct CDR3 sequences, 15% to 20% of which are singletons. The ten largest clones take up approximately 20% of the sample.

The research as a whole found: From day 15 to 85, contracting clones showed balanced CD4/CD8 phenotypes, whereas a second wave of clones that expanded from day 15 to 37 leaned towards CD4+. The detection of some responding clones in pre-infection memory suggests that pre-existing cross-reactive memory T cells joined the SARS-CoV-2 response. Only a couple of mild cases were covered in the study, and larger cohorts including severe cases with pre-infection samples were considered necessary. Whether the second-wave clones peaking on day 37 were SARS-CoV-2 specific was not confirmed. Contracting CD4+ clones turned up mainly in the CM and EM memory subsets, whereas EMRA was where CD8+ clones were enriched.

For CDR1 and CDR2, the germline V gene lists MNHEY and SVGAGI. Counted from cysteine to phenylalanine, this CDR3 has 14 amino acids. Of the read, only the CDR3 DNA is kept; its 42 bases are in frame from base 1. V loses 6 bases, J loses 2 bases, and the germline ends lie 13 bases apart. PBMCs were isolated by Ficoll-Paque density gradient centrifugation. This clonotype was sampled from a man aged 18 to 29 who had mild COVID-19 (a few samples of this study predate the infection). The sample titles of this study are shuffled in the database, so cell type and time point are left out; the donor was told from shared clones. The specimen was PBMCs or a T cell subset sorted from them (not recorded which). The V and J segments used are TRBV6-5 and TRBJ1-1; the D segment could be TRBD1, given 6 matching bases. The base sequence is TGTGCCAGCAGCGAGACAGGAGTTAACACTGAAGCTTTCTTT. This encodes CASSETGVNTEAFF.